This entry lists 21 T cell receptor beta chains sequenced from one sample in a study of T cell repertoires in cytomegalovirus infection. TCRdb independently ran MiXCR on the reads; one entry per CDR3 protein. There are some 440,000 distinct CDR3 sequences in the sample; roughly 30% occur only once, and roughly 13% lies in the top ten. Material for sequencing was PBMCs. These receptors were collected from a human donor in good health (CMV status not recorded). Some clones in this sample may be carry-over from other donors' samples.

This clonotype was picked up many times. The J gene is TRBJ2-5, the V gene TRBV7-2; D tentatively reads TRBD1 or TRBD2 (5 bases each). This CDR3 comprises 14 residues. Trimming removed 6 bases at V and 3 bases at J, with 14 bases between. CDR1 is SGHTA and CDR2 is FQGNSA in the germline V gene. The CDR3 protein is CASSSRDGKETQYF. The CDR3 region has the DNA TGTGCCAGCAGTTCAAGGGACGGAAAAGAGACCCAGTACTTC.

The table lists this clonotype with a few counts. V is TRBV29-1 and J is TRBJ2-7; a possible D gene is TRBD1 (5 bases). The CDR3 is 14 amino acids. V lost 1 base to trimming and J lost 0 bases, with 10 bases between them. Germline V lookup: CDR1 SQVTM, CDR2 ANQGSEA. In DNA, the CDR3 is TGCAGCGTTGAAGGGACACGATTCTCCTACGAGCAGTACTTC. As protein: CSVEGTRFSYEQYF.

J is TRBJ2-5 and V is TRBV6-5; either TRBD1 or TRBD2 may fit D (5 bases each). Trimming left V 8 bases short and J 5 bases short, with 12 bases between. This CDR3 has 12 amino acids. Per the germline V gene, CDR1 is MNHEY and CDR2 is SVGAGI. The CDR3 DNA follows: TGTGCCAGCTCGAGAGGGACGGAGACCCAGTACTTC. As protein: CASSRGTETQYF.

The chain's CDR3 is CASSQGQYSHEQYF. The CDR3 bases are TGTGCCAGCAGCCAAGGACAGTATAGCCACGAGCAGTACTTC. J is TRBJ2-7 and V is TRBV7-6, with a weak D call TRBD1 (6 bases). CDR3 size: 14 residues. The V end was cut by 5 bases, the J end by 5 bases, with 16 bases between. CDR1 is SGHVS and CDR2 is FNYEAQ in the germline V gene.

As for this clonotype: The conserved phenylalanine or tryptophan is not found at the CDR3 terminus, so this likely reflects a read error. No DNA is shown, since the ends of the CDR3 on it are uncertain; the CDR3 is the one TCRdb lists. The V and J genes are TRBV10-3 and TRBJ2-1; TRBD2, the table's D call, lacks a check against the DNA. The CDR3 sequence runs 16 residues, both termini included. In germline, CDR1 is ENHRY, CDR2 SYGVKD. The CDR3 protein is CAIRPRGGPSYNEQLL.

This chain joins TRBV13 and TRBJ2-5; the D gene is possibly TRBD2 (5 bases). Trimming cost V 6 bases and J 3 bases, with 17 bases left between them. The CDR3 covers 15 residues. Germline-derived CDR1 and CDR2 are PRHDT and FYEKMQ (reference sequence). CDR3 in amino acids: CASSFGTGSKETQYF. The DNA of the CDR3 is TGTGCCAGCAGTTTTGGTACGGGGTCCAAAGAGACCCAGTACTTC.

The chain couples TRBV6-1 to TRBJ1-1, with 9 positions matching TRBD1. The CDR3 consists of 16 residues. Germline-derived CDR1 and CDR2 are MNHNS and SASEGT. V was pared by 7 bases and J by 1 base, with 10 bases of the junction left unmatched. The CDR3 reads CASNHKQGARNTEAFF. The CDR3 bases are TGTGCCAGCAACCATAAACAGGGGGCGCGGAACACTGAAGCTTTCTTT.

Note on this clonotype: No conserved phenylalanine or tryptophan is present at the end of the CDR3, so a read error is the likely explanation. The chain is built from TRBV4-3 and TRBJ2-1; 15 nucleotides match TRBD2. This CDR3 has 17 residues. The V gene's germline CDR1 is LGHNA and CDR2 YSLEER. V dropped 4 bases and J dropped 8; count of bases not matched to a gene: 9. The CDR3 region is CASSPSGLAGGGYEQFL. Here the CDR3 DNA reads TGCGCCAGCAGCCCGTCGGGACTAGCGGGGGGAGGATATGAGCAGTTCTTA.

The V gene is TRBV4-1, the J gene TRBJ2-1, with a tentative D call TRBD2 (5 bases). The CDR3 contains 15 residues. Trimming pared 3 bases from V and 6 bases from J, leaving 15 bases between. From germline, CDR1 is MGHRA and CDR2 YSYEKL. As DNA, the CDR3 is TGCGCCAGCAGCCACCTGGACGGACTCAGCAATGAGCAGTTCTTC. Translation: CASSHLDGLSNEQFF.

V usage is TRBV4-1 and J usage is TRBJ2-7; 8 nucleotides match TRBD2. Germline CDR1 is MGHRA and CDR2 is YSYEKL. This CDR3 region has 16 residues. The junction had 4 bases not matched to a gene; V was cut back by 0 bases and J by 0 bases. For the CDR3, the DNA is TGCGCCAGCAGCCAAGAGAAGCGGGGGCACTCCTACGAGCAGTACTTC. Translated, it gives CASSQEKRGHSYEQYF.

This clonotype was picked up a small number of times. The chain is built from TRBV6-1 and TRBJ1-3; D gene uncertain. V lost 8 bases to trimming and J lost 2 bases, with 7 bases between them. Germline CDR1 and CDR2: MNHNS and SASEGT. The CDR3 length is 12 residues. In nucleotides, the CDR3 is TGTGCCAGCGGAAAAACTGGAAACACCATATATTTT. Translating it yields CASGKTGNTIYF.

This clonotype was detected many times. CDR3 sequence (DNA): TGTGCCAGCTCCCGACAGGCGAATCAGCCCCAGCATTTT. The encoded protein is CASSRQANQPQHF. The chain carries TRBV2 and TRBJ1-5; D perhaps matches TRBD1 (6 bases). From germline, CDR1 is SNHLY and CDR2 FYNNEI. V was shortened by 8 bases and J by 4 bases, with 12 bases between the two germline ends. CDR3 size: 13 residues.

This clonotype appeared many times. The rearrangement links TRBV7-8 to TRBJ1-4; D gene unclear. V was pared by 1 base and J by 8 bases, with 5 bases between. The CDR3 has 12 amino acids. CDR1 SGHVS and CDR2 FQNEAQ come from the germline V gene. The CDR3 bases are TGTGCCAGCAGCTTAGACGGCGAAAAACTGTTTTTT. This gives the protein CASSLDGEKLFF.

This clonotype was recorded many times. This rearrangement joins TRBV12-3 or TRBV12-4 to TRBJ1-1; D gene uncertain. V gave up 5 bases and J gave up 5 bases, with 15 bases separating them. CDR3 length equals 14 residues. The CDR3, as DNA: TGTGCCAGCAGTCGTACCTCATCGGGTACTGAAGCTTTCTTT. It specifies CASSRTSSGTEAFF.

This clonotype was counted at least ten times. The CDR3, as DNA: TGTGCCAGCAGCCCAAGTACACCCGAGCAGTACTTC. It specifies CASSPSTPEQYF. The rearrangement uses TRBV7-2 and TRBJ2-7, with D hard to call. CDR3 size: 12 residues. The germline gives CDR1 SGHTA, CDR2 FQGNSA. V was shortened by 5 bases and J by 6 bases, with 11 bases between the two germline ends. Using reference TRBV7-2 and TRBJ2-7 for the parts outside the CDR3, the full variable domain is GAGVSQSPSNKVTEKGKDVELRCDPISGHTALYWYRQSLGQGLEFLIYFQGNSAPDKSGLPSDRFSAERTGGSVSTLTIQRTQQEDSAVYLCASSPSTPEQYFGPGTRLTVT.

The chain links TRBV9 to TRBJ2-7; maybe TRBD1 (6 bases). The germline gives CDR1 SGDLS, CDR2 YYNGEE. Trimming shortened V by 3 bases and J by 1 base, and 17 bases separated the two germline ends. The CDR3 extends over 16 amino acids. The CDR3 spells CASSGSRDTLSYEQYF. CDR3 DNA sequence: TGTGCCAGCAGCGGCTCCCGGGACACTCTATCCTACGAGCAGTACTTC.

This chain joins TRBV4-1 and TRBJ1-2; the match to TRBD1 covers 7 bases. The germline V gene encodes CDR1 MGHRA and CDR2 YSYEKL. The CDR3 spans 14 residues. V dropped 7 bases and J dropped 8; count of bases not matched to a gene: 13. The CDR3 DNA sequence: TGCGCCAGCATCCCCCGACAGGGTGCGAAAGGCTACACCTTC. Translated: CASIPRQGAKGYTF.

With respect to this clonotype: This may come from a read error, since a much larger clone is one base off. The chain's CDR3 is CANGKWPAYSGNTIYF. CDR3 sequence (DNA): TGTGCCAATGGCAAGTGGCCGGCCTACTCTGGAAACACCATATATTTT. The genes are TRBV7-2 and TRBJ1-3, with D unclear. The CDR3 has 16 amino acids. Trimming took off 10 bases at V and 0 bases at J, with 19 bases between the two ends. In germline, CDR1 is SGHTA, CDR2 FQGNSA.

This clonotype was seen a few times. The chain combines TRBV20-1 with TRBJ1-1; TRBD1 matches 7 bases. Germline CDR1 is DFQATT and CDR2 is SNEGSKA (reference sequence). The CDR3 spans 15 residues. J lost 1 base, V lost 2 bases, and 7 bases had no gene match. The CDR3 spells CSARLLTGPNTEAFF. The CDR3 DNA is TGCAGTGCTAGACTGCTGACAGGGCCGAACACTGAAGCTTTCTTT.

CDR3 coding DNA: TGTGCCTGTCGGGGGGGTGTCACCGGGGAGCTGTTTTTT. Protein: CACRGGVTGELFF. The V and J genes are TRBV30 and TRBJ2-2; 8 nucleotides align to TRBD2. The CDR3 has 13 residues. After removal of 6 bases from V and 4 bases from J, the junction contained 4 bases not matched to a gene. Germline-derived CDR1 and CDR2 are GTSNPN and SVGIG (reference sequence). The full variable domain, rest sourced from reference TRBV30 and TRBJ2-2, is SQTIHQWPATLVQPVGSPLSLECTVEGTSNPNLYWYRQAAGRGLQLLFYSVGIGQISSEVPQNLSASRPQDRQFILSSKKLLLSDSGFYLCACRGGVTGELFFGEGSRLTVL.

The genes are TRBV5-5 and TRBJ2-7; TRBD2 agrees at 13 bases. Germline values: CDR1 SGHKS, CDR2 YYEKEE (reference sequence). This CDR3 is built from 18 residues. Trimming cost V 2 bases and J 0 bases; bases outside gene matches: 8. In nucleotides, the CDR3 is TGTGCCAGCAGCTTCCGGACTAGCGGGGGTGTAGACTCCTACGAGCAGTACTTC. Encoded protein: CASSFRTSGGVDSYEQYF.